This TCR beta chain comes out of a study of regulatory T cells in long-lasting Graves disease. On the study more broadly: Antithyroid drugs had been taken by newly diagnosed Graves' patients for under 3 months.

This clonotype was seen ten or more times. Construction of the TCR beta libraries employed iRepertoire HTBI primers in conjunction with Arm-PCR of CDR3 regions. TCRdb re-called the multiplex PCR reads through MiXCR, storing one row per CDR3 protein. In the table there are some 500,000 distinct CDR3 sequences, roughly 12% of which are singletons. The germline CDR1 and CDR2 sequences are MNHEY and SMNVEV (reference sequence). This CDR3 spans 17 amino acids. The V and J ends lost 2 bases and 0 bases, in that order; junction bases with no gene match: 7. This sample's time point: newly diagnosed GD, antithyroid drugs for less than 3 months. PBMC RNA was the source of the TCR library. These data also featured in a second study, about T cells in Graves' hyperthyroidism and ophthalmopathy.

Sequencing used peripheral blood mononuclear cells (PBMCs), obtained at new diagnosis, from a patient treated with antithyroid drugs. This receptor was taken from a man aged 25 to 45 with Graves disease. The chain joins TRBV27 to TRBJ2-1, with 7 positions matching TRBD1. The CDR3 is CASSLESGDSSYNEQFF. The CDR3 bases are TGTGCCAGCAGTTTAGAGTCAGGGGACAGCTCCTACAATGAGCAGTTCTTC.